This T cell receptor (beta chain) was captured in a study of shared clonotypes between healthy human individuals. This CDR3 region has 14 residues. Germline V gene lookup returns CDR1 MNHEY and CDR2 SVGAGI. The V end lost 4 bases, the J end lost 1 base, and 7 bases lay between the germline ends. The table came from immunoSEQ multiplex PCR; TCRdb's copy has only in-frame clones and leaves some out. This table has 2 million to 2.5 million clones, under 97% appearing once. This clone was seen once. The clonotype originates from a man in his late teens or twenties in good health. The sequenced sample consisted of naive CD4+ T cells sorted from blood. The subset is: CD45RA+ positively selected. The chain joins TRBV6-5 to TRBJ1-4; D call uncertain. CDR3 coding DNA: TGTGCCAGCAGTTTGGGGAAAACTAATGAAAAACTGTTTTTT. Protein: CASSLGKTNEKLFF.